What follows describes a single T cell receptor (beta chain). The entry originates in a study of cytomegalovirus exposure and HLA in healthy donors. The V end lost 5 bases, the J end lost 4 bases, and 18 bases lay between the germline ends. The germline V gene has CDR1 MNHNS and CDR2 SASEGT. This CDR3 spans 15 amino acids. Everyone who donated was a healthy bone marrow donor. The primer mix had 60 Vbeta and 13 Jbeta primers. Generated by immunoSEQ multiplex PCR, the TCRdb table keeps only in-frame clones and is missing some. The table has about 99,000 clones, about three quarters seen once. This receptor was obtained from a man between 60 and 70 years old in good health and CMV-seropositive. Source material: PBMCs. The chain carries TRBV6-1 and TRBJ2-7; maybe TRBD1 (5 bases). CDR3 DNA: TGTGCCAGCAGTTCGATCCCACCCAGGGTTTACGAGCAGTACTTC. Its translation: CASSSIPPRVYEQYF.